This TCR beta chain derives from a study of blood T cells in healthy people across ages. Overall study context: Roughly one uniquely barcoded beta molecule per two T cells was captured.

Broader study findings: Older individuals had lower TCR beta diversity per million T cells (the decline was roughly linear). Long-lived donors exceeded aged donors in naive CD4+ cells and diversity. Investigators treated diversity estimates from one million T cells as underestimates.

Alongside a J-beta primer mix, a sample-barcoded 5' primer served in a second PCR lasting about 7 to 11 cycles. TCRdb reprocessed the 5' RACE reads via MiXCR and lists one record per CDR3 protein. The sample has hundreds of thousands of distinct CDR3 sequences; roughly 43% are singletons. The CDR3 contains 16 residues. Germline CDR1 and CDR2: SGHTS and YDEGEE. Points on this clonotype: The antigen is undetermined. An end of the junction does not agree with germline; a read error may underlie this.

The clonotype was recovered from a man older than 75 in good health. The sequencing sample was made of blood. This rearrangement joins TRBV5-8 to TRBJ1-4, with D perhaps TRBD1 (6 bases). CDR3 protein: CASSPLAGTTNEELFF. The CDR3 DNA sequence: TGTGCCAGCAGCCCGTTGGCGGGGACAACTAATGAAGAACTGTTTTTT.